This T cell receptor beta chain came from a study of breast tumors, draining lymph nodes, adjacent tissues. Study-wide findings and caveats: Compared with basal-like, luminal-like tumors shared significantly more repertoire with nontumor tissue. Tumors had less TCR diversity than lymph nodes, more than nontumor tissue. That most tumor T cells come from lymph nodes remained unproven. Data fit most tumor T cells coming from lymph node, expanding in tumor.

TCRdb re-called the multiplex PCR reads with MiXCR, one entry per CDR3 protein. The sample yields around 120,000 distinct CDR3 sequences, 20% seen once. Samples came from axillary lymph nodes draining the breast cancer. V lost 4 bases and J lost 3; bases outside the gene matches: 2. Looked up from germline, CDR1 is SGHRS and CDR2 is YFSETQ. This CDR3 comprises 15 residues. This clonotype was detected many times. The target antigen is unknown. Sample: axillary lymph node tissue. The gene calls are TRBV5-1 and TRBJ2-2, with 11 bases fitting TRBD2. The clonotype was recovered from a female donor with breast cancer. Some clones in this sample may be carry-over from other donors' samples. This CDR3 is CASSPGLADTGELFF. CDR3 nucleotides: TGCGCCAGCAGCCCGGGACTAGCGGACACCGGGGAGCTGTTTTTT. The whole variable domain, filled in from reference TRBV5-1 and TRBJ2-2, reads KAGVTQTPRYLIKTRGQQVTLSCSPISGHRSVSWYQQTPGQGLQFLFEYFSETQRNKGNFPGRFSGRQFSNSRSEMNVSTLELGDSALYLCASSPGLADTGELFFGEGSRLTVL.